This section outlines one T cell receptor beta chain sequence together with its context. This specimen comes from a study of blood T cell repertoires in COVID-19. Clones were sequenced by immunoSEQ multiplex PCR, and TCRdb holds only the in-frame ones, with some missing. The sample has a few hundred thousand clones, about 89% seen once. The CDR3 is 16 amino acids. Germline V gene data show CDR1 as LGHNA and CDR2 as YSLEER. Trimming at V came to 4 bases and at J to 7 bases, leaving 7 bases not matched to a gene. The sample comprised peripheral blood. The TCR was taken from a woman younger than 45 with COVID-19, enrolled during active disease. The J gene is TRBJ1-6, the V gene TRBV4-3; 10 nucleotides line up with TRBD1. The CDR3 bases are TGCGCCAGCAGCCCAGTGGGGGACAGGGGAAATTCACCCCTCCACTTT. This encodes CASSPVGDRGNSPLHF.